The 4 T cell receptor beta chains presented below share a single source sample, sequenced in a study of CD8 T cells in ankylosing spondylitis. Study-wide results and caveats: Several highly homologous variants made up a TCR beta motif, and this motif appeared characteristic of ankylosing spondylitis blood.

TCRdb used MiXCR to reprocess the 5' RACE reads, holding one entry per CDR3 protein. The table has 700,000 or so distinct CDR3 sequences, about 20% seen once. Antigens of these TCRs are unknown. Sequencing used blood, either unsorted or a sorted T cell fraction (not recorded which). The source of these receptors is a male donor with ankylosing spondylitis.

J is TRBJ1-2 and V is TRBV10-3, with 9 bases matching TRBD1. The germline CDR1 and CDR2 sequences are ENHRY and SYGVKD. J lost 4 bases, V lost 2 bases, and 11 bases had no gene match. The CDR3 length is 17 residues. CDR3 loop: CAISETGGNSFAYGYTF. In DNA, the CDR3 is TGTGCCATCAGTGAGACAGGGGGCAACTCCTTTGCCTATGGCTACACCTTC.

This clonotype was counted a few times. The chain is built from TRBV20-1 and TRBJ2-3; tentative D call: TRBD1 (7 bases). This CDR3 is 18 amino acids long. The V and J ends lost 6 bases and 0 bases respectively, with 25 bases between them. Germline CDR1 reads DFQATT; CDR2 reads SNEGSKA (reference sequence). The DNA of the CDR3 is TGCAGTGCGGACTCCACCGGGACAGTGACTAGAAGCACAGATACGCAGTATTTT. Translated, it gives CSADSTGTVTRSTDTQYF.

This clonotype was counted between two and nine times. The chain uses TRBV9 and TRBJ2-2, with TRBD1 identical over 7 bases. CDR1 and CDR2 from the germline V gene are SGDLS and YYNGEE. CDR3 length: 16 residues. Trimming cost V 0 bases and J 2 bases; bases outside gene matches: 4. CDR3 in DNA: TGTGCCAGCAGCGTAGGGGGACAGACTAACACCGGGGAGCTGTTTTTT. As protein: CASSVGGQTNTGELFF.

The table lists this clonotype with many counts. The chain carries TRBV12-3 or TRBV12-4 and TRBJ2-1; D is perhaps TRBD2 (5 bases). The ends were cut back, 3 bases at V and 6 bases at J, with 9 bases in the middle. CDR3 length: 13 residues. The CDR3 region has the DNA TGTGCCAGCAGTTTTGGGGAGTTCAATGAGCAGTTCTTC. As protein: CASSFGEFNEQFF.